This T cell receptor (beta chain) was observed in a study of OX40 agonist ivuxolimab in advanced cancers. As for the study more broadly: Ivuxolimab, which targeted the costimulatory receptor OX40 (CD134), was an agonistic, fully human IgG2 monoclonal antibody. Intravenous ivuxolimab was administered to patients every 2 weeks at six dose levels: 0.01, 0.1, 0.3, 1.5, 3 and 10 mg/kg. Among the 50 to 55 dose-escalation patients, 19 had hepatocellular carcinoma, roughly 15 melanoma, 9 renal cell carcinoma and 9 head and neck cancer. In the dose-escalation cohort, around four fifths of patients were male, and the mean age was 60 years with a range of about 20 to 80. Patients were allowed to have had prior anti-PD-1, anti-PD-L1 or anti-CTLA-4 therapy, and approximately 41% of the dose-escalation patients had previously received checkpoint inhibitors. Partial responses occurred in three dose-escalation patients: two with cutaneous melanoma and one with hepatocellular carcinoma. The purpose of peripheral TCRbeta sequencing was to test whether ivuxolimab changed TCR sequence diversity and led to clonal T-cell expansion. The monotherapy dose-escalation portion (N of about 50 patients) of the phase I ivuxolimab trial is reported in the paper. Overall study outcomes, separate from this receptor: At doses of 0.1 to 3.0 mg/kg, clonal expansion of both CD4+ and CD8+ T cells in blood was seen between baseline and week 6. Low levels of normalized T-cell clonal expansion were also seen in some patients who did not respond. Partial responders in the 0.1-3.0 mg/kg groups had among the lowest normalized peripheral clonal expansion, especially among CD8+ T cells. After ivuxolimab, expanded clones were on average more numerous among CD8+ T cells than among CD4+ T cells. The antigen specificity of the clonally expanded peripheral T cells was not determined.

Deletion took 4 bases off V and 0 bases off J, with a span of 13 bases between the germline ends. There are 16 amino acids in the CDR3, from cysteine to phenylalanine inclusive. The read is trimmed to its CDR3 DNA, 48 bases read in frame from base 1. For CDR1 and CDR2, the germline V gene lists LGHNA and YNFKEQ. Genomic DNA was isolated from the sorted cells so that the TCRbeta CDR3 region could be sequenced. The immunoSEQ Assay was used for sequencing of TCRbeta CDR3 regions. The table comes from immuneACCESS by way of TCRdb, which keeps in-frame sequences with V and J called. Part of the clones is missing from these tables; in studies checked, under half for an unresolved V gene and the rest for unknown reasons. The sample table lists about 46,000 clones, 88% of them with a count of one. Jointly, the top ten make up approximately 53% of the sample. Patients with autoimmune disease history or receiving systemic immunosuppression were excluded from the trial. Peripheral blood for TCR sequencing was collected from all dose cohorts at baseline, on cycle 4 day 1, and on cycle 7 day 1. Samples were obtained from an open-label, multicenter, first-in-human phase I dose-escalation trial of ivuxolimab. The trial enrolled adults with locally advanced or metastatic head and neck squamous cell, hepatocellular, melanoma or renal cell carcinoma. CD4+ and CD8+ T cells were sorted separately from peripheral blood before TCR sequencing.

As concerns this clone: What antigen it recognizes has not been identified. No much larger clone is present one base from it, and per-base qualities are unavailable.

This clonotype was obtained from an adult with an advanced solid tumor such as melanoma, head and neck, liver or kidney cancer. The V and J genes are TRBV4-2 and TRBJ1-3, with the D gene not clear enough to name. The sample in question was CD4+ or CD8+ T cells sorted from blood, obtained in a trial of the OX40 agonist ivuxolimab. Here the CDR3 is given as CASSPESSTSGNTIYF. The sequence in DNA is TGTGCCAGCAGCCCAGAGTCCTCCACCTCTGGAAACACCATATATTTT.